The 15 T cell receptor beta chains in this list originate from one sample, sequenced in a study of T cell responses to AZD1222 COVID-19 vaccine. Some clones are missing from TCRdb's copy, which holds only in-frame ones; the method was immunoSEQ multiplex PCR. The top ten clones hold roughly 5% of a sample with 150,000 or so clones, 80% to 90% of them seen once. The sequencing used peripheral blood, collected on day 0 of MenACWY control vaccination. All receptors come from an adult in good health.

The genes are TRBV6-6 and TRBJ1-3; D may be TRBD1 (5 bases). This CDR3 comprises 15 residues. CDR1 is MNHNY and CDR2 is SVGAGI in the germline V gene (reference sequence). Deletions cut 6 bases from V and 1 base from J, with 13 bases between. CDR3 residues: CASRRTGASGNTIYF. CDR3 nucleotide sequence: TGTGCCAGCAGACGAACCGGGGCATCTGGAAACACCATATATTTT.

This chain links TRBV6-5 with TRBJ2-2; D may be TRBD1 (6 bases). Germline lookup yields CDR1 MNHEY and CDR2 SVGAGI. The CDR3 sequence is 14 residues long. The V gene lost 7 bases and the J gene lost 7 bases, with 16 bases spanning the gap. The DNA of the CDR3 is TGTGCCAGCACCCAACGTGGGGGCGGCGGGGAGCTGTTTTTT. Its translation: CASTQRGGGGELFF.

A single count supports this clone. The chain joins TRBV6-5 to TRBJ1-1, with D hard to call. Germline V gene lookup returns CDR1 MNHEY and CDR2 SVGAGI. This CDR3 region has 15 residues. Trimming stripped 4 bases from V and 4 bases from J, with 16 bases between. As DNA, the CDR3 is TGTGCCAGCAGTTCCCGGGCCGCCGGGAGCACTGAAGCTTTCTTT. Translating gives CASSSRAAGSTEAFF.

This chain uses TRBV6-5 with TRBJ1-1; D unresolved. CDR3 length equals 14 residues. The ends were cut back, 2 bases at V and 3 bases at J, with 10 bases in the middle. Germline-derived CDR1 and CDR2 are MNHEY and SVGAGI. The CDR3 spells CASSYEGSYTEAFF. For the CDR3, the DNA is TGTGCCAGCAGTTACGAAGGATCGTACACTGAAGCTTTCTTT.

This chain links TRBV5-8 with TRBJ1-4; D may be TRBD1 (5 bases). The V end was cut by 4 bases, the J end by 4 bases, with 14 bases between. CDR1 is SGHTS and CDR2 is YDEGEE in the germline V gene. The CDR3 covers 15 residues. The CDR3 DNA reads TGTGCCAGCAGCCTCGGGACGGACGATAATGAAAAACTGTTTTTT. Protein sequence: CASSLGTDDNEKLFF. The whole variable domain, filled in from reference TRBV5-8 and TRBJ1-4, reads EAGVTQSPTHLIKTRGQQATLRCSPISGHTSVYWYQQALGLGLQFLLWYDEGEERNRGNFPPRFSGRQFPNYSSELNVNALELEDSALYLCASSLGTDDNEKLFFGSGTQLSVL.

V gene TRBV5-4 combines with J gene TRBJ1-1; the match to TRBD1 covers 10 bases. The CDR3 sequence is 13 residues long. Germline V lookup: CDR1 SGHNT, CDR2 YYREEE (reference sequence). The junction had 2 bases not matched to a gene; V was cut back by 4 bases and J by 5 bases. In DNA form, the CDR3 reads TGTGCCAGCAGCAGGGGACAGGGGACTGAAGCTTTCTTT. As protein: CASSRGQGTEAFF.

This rearrangement joins TRBV19 to TRBJ1-2; 11 bases align to TRBD1. CDR1 and CDR2 from the germline V gene are LNHDA and SQIVND (reference sequence). V lost 6 bases and J lost 7; bases outside the gene matches: 10. The CDR3 covers 15 residues. CDR3 protein: CASSKSDRGPGGYTF. DNA of the CDR3: TGTGCCAGTAGCAAATCGGACAGGGGGCCGGGTGGCTACACCTTC.

The chain couples TRBV11-3 to TRBJ2-6, with D perhaps TRBD1 (6 bases). V lost 5 bases and J 2 bases, leaving 16 bases between the germline ends. The CDR3 totals 17 residues. The germline gives CDR1 SGHNT, CDR2 YENEEA. CDR3 residues: CASSAQTGSAGANVLTF. The CDR3 DNA is TGTGCCAGCAGCGCCCAAACAGGGTCTGCTGGGGCCAACGTCCTGACTTTC.

The count of this clone is one. The rearrangement joins TRBV3-1 (or the pseudogene TRBV3-2) to TRBJ2-3, with 7 bases aligning to TRBD1. V was pared by 2 bases and J by 5 bases, with 13 bases of the junction left unmatched. CDR3 length: 17 residues. Looked up from germline, CDR1 is LGHDT and CDR2 is YNNKEL (reference sequence). CDR3 sequence: CASSQTSGAPGGDTQYF. The DNA for the CDR3 is TGTGCCAGCAGCCAAACCTCGGGCGCCCCAGGGGGAGATACGCAGTATTTT.

CDR3 coding DNA: TGTGCCAGCAGTCAAACAGGGTTTAATTCACCCCTCCACTTT. Translated, it gives CASSQTGFNSPLHF. The chain employs TRBV5-6 and TRBJ1-6, with a possible D match to TRBD1 (6 bases). Germline CDR1 and CDR2: SGHDT and YYEEEE. V gave up 5 bases and J gave up 6 bases, with 12 bases separating them. CDR3 size: 14 residues.

The V call is TRBV28, the J call TRBJ2-7, with D possibly matching TRBD2 (5 bases). Germline V gene data show CDR1 as MDHEN and CDR2 as SYDVKM. Trimming shortened V by 7 bases and J by 7 bases, and 17 bases separated the two germline ends. The CDR3 extends over 13 amino acids. In DNA form, the CDR3 reads TGTGCCAGCACCCCCATGGCACCGGGGGAGCAGTACTTC. Its translation is CASTPMAPGEQYF.

On this clone itself: One junction end does not reproduce the germline sequence, and a read error may be involved. The chain joins TRBV6-6 to TRBJ1-5; no clear D gene. The CDR3 is made up of 13 amino acids. The germline CDR1 and CDR2 sequences are MNHNY and SVGAGI (reference sequence). Here the CDR3 DNA reads TGTGCCAGCAGTTACGAGAATTTGGAACCGAATAATTTT. Protein product: CASSYENLEPNNF.

This clone is a singleton in its sample. The chain couples TRBV12-3 or TRBV12-4 to TRBJ1-1; D gene ambiguous. V was trimmed by 4 bases and J by 7 bases, leaving 13 bases between them. The CDR3 is 13 residues long. This CDR3 is CASSSRGEVEAFF. CDR3 DNA sequence: TGTGCCAGCAGTTCCCGTGGGGAGGTTGAAGCTTTCTTT.

The V call is TRBV9, the J call TRBJ2-1, with TRBD2 identical over 10 bases. With 0 bases clipped from V and 9 bases from J, the junction kept 6 bases outside the gene matches. The CDR3 covers 15 residues. The germline V gene has CDR1 SGDLS and CDR2 YYNGEE. The CDR3 is CASSVVAGGLVEQFF. CDR3 nucleotide sequence: TGTGCCAGCAGCGTAGTAGCGGGGGGTTTGGTTGAGCAGTTCTTC.

The chain joins TRBV27 to TRBJ1-2, with TRBD1 identical over 9 bases. V shed 5 bases and J 4 bases; nucleotides not matched to a gene: 8. In germline, CDR1 is MNHEY, CDR2 SMNVEV (reference sequence). CDR3 length: 15 residues. The CDR3 nucleotides read TGTGCCAGCAGTCCCGGGACAGGGTTTGGCTATGGCTACACCTTC. It is translated as CASSPGTGFGYGYTF.